The clone carrying this T cell receptor beta chain was detected many times. Antigen: not known. The data are from a study of T cell repertoires in cytomegalovirus infection. Study as a whole: Well-studied HLA-B-restricted CMV epitopes were used in the study alongside recently identified HLA-C-restricted ones. Indications came from public TCR beta signatures; they pointed to CMV infection and to a matching HLA type.

General study results and limits: The ex vivo response was dominated by HLA-C-restricted CMV-specific TCR beta clonotypes. Pooled public TCR beta family frequency picked out CMV carriers with the relevant HLA.

CDR1 is SGHVS and CDR2 is FNYEAQ in the germline V gene. The ends lost 5 bases at V and 3 bases at J; junction bases unmatched: 8. The CDR3 covers 18 residues. TCRdb processed the reads anew with MiXCR; each CDR3 protein has one entry. The table records about 770,000 distinct CDR3 sequences, almost 30% of them present only once. This chain connects TRBV7-6 to TRBJ2-1, with 15 bases that match TRBD2. Specimen: cultured CD8+ T cells from PBMCs, collected from culture after CMV antigen stimulation. The clonotype originates from a human donor in good health (CMV status not recorded). Some clones in this sample may be carry-over from other donors' samples. CDR3 loop: CASSPGLAGGSIYNEQFF. The CDR3 bases are TGTGCCAGCAGCCCCGGACTAGCGGGGGGGAGCATCTACAATGAGCAGTTCTTC.